Sequencing of this T cell receptor beta chain was carried out in a study of post-analysis software for immune sequencing data. Findings and limits, study-wide: Patients had higher frequencies than controls of roughly five TRBV segments, including TRBV5-6, TRBV5-1 and TRBV20-1. Significantly lower normalized Chao1 diversity was seen in multiple sclerosis patients than in controls.

In its sample, this clonotype was seen a few times. What it recognizes is unknown. V lost 3 bases to trimming and J lost 6 bases; unmatched junction nucleotides: 1. The CDR3 extends over 15 amino acids. Per germline, CDR1 LGHNA and CDR2 YSLEER. Tagging with unique molecular identifiers was a feature of the TCR beta cDNA libraries. There were about 1 to 10 million T cells, and some 500,000 cDNA molecules came from them. Each CDR3 protein gets one entry after TCRdb re-called the PCR reads with MiXCR. Altogether over 300,000 distinct CDR3 sequences are present, less than 40% being singletons, with the ten largest covering roughly 12%.

The V and J genes are TRBV4-3 and TRBJ2-1, with 14 bases lining up with TRBD2. The sequencing input was blood. This receptor was obtained from a girl aged 10 to 17 with multiple sclerosis. CDR3 sequence reads: CASSQGLAGANEQFF. In DNA, the CDR3 is TGCGCCAGCAGCCAGGGACTAGCGGGGGCCAATGAGCAGTTCTTC.